Below are 23 T cell receptor beta chains sequenced from a single sample in a study of blood T cell repertoires in COVID-19. This table comes from immunoSEQ multiplex PCR, and its TCRdb copy is limited to in-frame clones, with some not included. The repertoire holds 60,000 to 70,000 clones, with approximately 79% as singletons. Sequenced input: peripheral blood. The receptor source for this set is a woman aged 70-85 years with acute or convalescent COVID-19.

This clone occurred a few times. The chain uses TRBV7-8 and TRBJ2-5, with D perhaps given as TRBD1 or TRBD2 (5 bases each). Germline-derived CDR1 and CDR2 are SGHVS and FQNEAQ. V was trimmed by 5 bases and J by 2 bases, leaving 9 bases between them. The CDR3 has 13 amino acids. The DNA for the CDR3 is TGTGCCAGCAGCCGGGGCCAACAAGAGACCCAGTACTTC. This translates into CASSRGQQETQYF.

This chain connects TRBV5-1 to TRBJ2-7, with D possibly matching TRBD2 (7 bases). The CDR3 spans 14 residues. The V gene's germline CDR1 is SGHRS and CDR2 YFSETQ. Trimming removed 0 bases from V and 2 bases from J, with 9 bases in between. The CDR3 DNA follows: TGCGCCAGCAGCTTGGGGCGGGGGCCCTACGAGCAGTACTTC. This translates into CASSLGRGPYEQYF. Looking up the rest from reference TRBV5-1 and TRBJ2-7 gives the full variable domain: KAGVTQTPRYLIKTRGQQVTLSCSPISGHRSVSWYQQTPGQGLQFLFEYFSETQRNKGNFPGRFSGRQFSNSRSEMNVSTLELGDSALYLCASSLGRGPYEQYFGPGTRLTVT.

The DNA of the CDR3 is TGTGCCAGCAGTGAACTCCGACAGATCCTAGGGTACGAGCAGTACTTC. It codes for CASSELRQILGYEQYF. V gene TRBV2 combines with J gene TRBJ2-7, with TRBD1 as a possible D gene (5 bases). Germline-derived CDR1 and CDR2 are SNHLY and FYNNEI. Trimming removed 2 bases from V and 4 bases from J, with 18 bases in between. The CDR3 is 16 amino acids.

V and J are TRBV2 and TRBJ2-3; TRBD2 aligns across 8 bases. This CDR3 has 14 amino acids. The germline V gene has CDR1 SNHLY and CDR2 FYNNEI. V was clipped by 7 bases and J by 4 bases; unmatched bases: 7. CDR3 sequence: CASNLRGEADTQYF. CDR3 bases: TGTGCCAGCAACCTGCGGGGGGAGGCAGATACGCAGTATTTT.

The chain uses TRBV7-2 and TRBJ2-1, with D possibly matching TRBD2 (8 bases). The germline CDR1 and CDR2 sequences are SGHTA and FQGNSA. CDR3 length: 16 residues. V shed 5 bases and J shed 7 bases, with 21 bases lying between them. CDR3 bases: TGTGCCAGCAGCCCCGACGGGGGGGGCAGGGGGAATGAGCAGTTCTTC. Translation: CASSPDGGGRGNEQFF.

The V and J genes are TRBV4-3 and TRBJ2-5; possibly TRBD1 for D (5 bases). The V and J ends lost 0 bases and 3 bases respectively, with 5 bases between them. Germline lookup yields CDR1 LGHNA and CDR2 YSLEER. The CDR3 spans 13 residues. The CDR3 nucleotides read TGCGCCAGCAGCCAAGACAGGGAAGAGACCCAGTACTTC. Amino acid sequence: CASSQDREETQYF.

This sequence joins TRBV4-2 and TRBJ2-7; D is unresolved. V dropped 1 base and J dropped 6 bases, with 7 bases sitting between them. Germline assignment: CDR1 LGHNA and CDR2 YNFKEQ. The CDR3 consists of 12 residues. This CDR3 reads CASSQVSREQYF. In nucleotides, the CDR3 is TGTGCCAGCAGCCAAGTCTCCCGCGAGCAGTACTTC.

CDR3 amino acids: CASSLSAQREQYF. The CDR3 DNA sequence: TGTGCCAGCAGTTTATCGGCCCAAAGAGAGCAGTACTTC. The rearrangement uses TRBV27 and TRBJ2-7; D ambiguous. Germline CDR1 reads MNHEY; CDR2 reads SMNVEV (reference sequence). The CDR3 is 13 residues long. The ends were cut back, 0 bases at V and 7 bases at J, with 10 bases in the middle.

V usage is TRBV13 and J usage is TRBJ2-2, with TRBD2 as a possible D gene (6 bases). The CDR3 covers 15 residues. Deletions cut 4 bases from V and 5 bases from J, with 14 bases between. Looked up from germline, CDR1 is PRHDT and CDR2 is FYEKMQ (reference sequence). The CDR3 nucleotides read TGTGCCAGCAGCTGGCCAGGCCGGGGGACCGGGGAGCTGTTTTTT. It yields the protein CASSWPGRGTGELFF.

The rearrangement links TRBV5-8 to TRBJ2-7; TRBD1 aligns across 8 bases. The germline V gene has CDR1 SGHTS and CDR2 YDEGEE. V gave up 2 bases and J gave up 5 bases; unmatched junction bases: 6. The CDR3 extends over 14 amino acids. The CDR3, as DNA: TGTGCCAGCAGCTTCCTTGGACAGGGCCACGAGCAGTACTTC. Its protein is CASSFLGQGHEQYF.

The chain employs TRBV19 and TRBJ2-6, with D unresolved. The CDR3 sequence is 14 residues long. V was trimmed by 7 bases and J by 1 base, leaving 8 bases between them. Germline loops: CDR1 LNHDA, CDR2 SQIVND (reference sequence). This CDR3 reads CASKKESGANVLTF. The CDR3 region has the DNA TGTGCCAGTAAAAAGGAGTCTGGGGCCAACGTCCTGACTTTC.

V and J are TRBV25-1 and TRBJ2-7; D gene unclear. Between the trimmed V and J ends, which lost 5 bases and 0 bases, there was a span of 11 bases. CDR1 is MGHDK and CDR2 is SYGVNS in the germline V gene. The CDR3 has 14 residues. In nucleotides, the CDR3 is TGTGCCAGCAGTCCACAGCTGAACTCCTACGAGCAGTACTTC. It yields the protein CASSPQLNSYEQYF.

This clone has a handful of counts. The rearrangement links TRBV18 to TRBJ1-2, with 10 bases lining up with TRBD1. V lost 6 bases to trimming and J lost 6 bases; unmatched junction nucleotides: 4. CDR3 size: 13 residues. Per germline, CDR1 KGHSH and CDR2 LQKENI. The CDR3 bases are TGTGCCAGCTCGCTGGGACAGGGGAATGGCTACACCTTC. Amino acid sequence: CASSLGQGNGYTF.

This chain joins TRBV27 and TRBJ1-5; TRBD1 agrees at 7 bases. There are 13 residues in the CDR3. The germline CDR1 and CDR2 sequences are MNHEY and SMNVEV (reference sequence). J gave up 4 bases and V 6 bases, and 3 bases lay outside the gene matches. This chain's CDR3 is CASRDRANQPQHF. The CDR3 region has the DNA TGTGCCAGCAGAGACAGGGCAAATCAGCCCCAGCATTTT.

This clone appeared a single time. This chain uses TRBV6-5 with TRBJ2-7; maybe TRBD2 (6 bases). The CDR3 contains 12 residues. Trimming removed 5 bases from V and 7 bases from J, with 12 bases in between. Per the germline V gene, CDR1 is MNHEY and CDR2 is SVGAGI. The CDR3 bases are TGTGCCAGCAGTCTACGGGGGACGGAGCAGTACTTC. Residues: CASSLRGTEQYF.

The V and J genes are TRBV4-1 and TRBJ2-1, with TRBD1 as a possible D gene (6 bases). This CDR3 contains 16 residues. Germline assignment: CDR1 MGHRA and CDR2 YSYEKL. Trimming left V 4 bases short and J 4 bases short, with 17 bases between. CDR3 protein: CASSPKTGPSYNEQFF. CDR3 DNA: TGCGCCAGCAGCCCAAAGACAGGTCCTTCGTACAATGAGCAGTTCTTC.

In DNA, the CDR3 is TGTGCCAGCAGCCCACTACCGAATGAGCAGTTCTTC. This codes for CASSPLPNEQFF. The chain recombines TRBV11-2 with TRBJ2-1; no clear D. This CDR3 is 12 amino acids long. V was pared by 5 bases and J by 7 bases, with 9 bases between. Germline V lookup: CDR1 SGHAT, CDR2 FQNNGV.

This clone is medium-sized (0.01 to 0.1%) by share. The chain links TRBV6-5 to TRBJ1-5; no clear D gene. Looked up from germline, CDR1 is MNHEY and CDR2 is SVGAGI. The V end was cut by 4 bases, the J end by 2 bases, with 9 bases between. There are 14 residues in the CDR3. The chain's CDR3 is CASSFSQGNQPQHF. In DNA form, the CDR3 reads TGTGCCAGCAGTTTCTCCCAGGGCAATCAGCCCCAGCATTTT.

The gene calls are TRBV5-6 and TRBJ1-1; possible D gene TRBD1, 5 bases. Per germline, CDR1 SGHDT and CDR2 YYEEEE. This CDR3 is built from 13 residues. Trimming stripped 1 base from V and 10 bases from J, with 14 bases between. The CDR3 is CASSLYRSGGAFF. For the CDR3, the DNA is TGTGCCAGCAGCTTGTACCGCTCGGGGGGAGCTTTCTTT. The full variable domain, rest sourced from reference TRBV5-6 and TRBJ1-1, is DAGVTQSPTHLIKTRGQQVTLRCSPKSGHDTVSWYQQALGQGPQFIFQYYEEEERQRGNFPDRFSGHQFPNYSSELNVNALLLGDSALYLCASSLYRSGGAFFGQGTRLTVV.

This clone was found once. V gene TRBV12-3 or TRBV12-4 combines with J gene TRBJ1-2, with TRBD1 matching 7 bases. CDR3 length equals 13 residues. Trimming at V came to 4 bases and at J to 2 bases, leaving 1 base not matched to a gene. CDR3 amino acids: CASSSTGNYGYTF. In nucleotides, the CDR3 is TGTGCCAGCAGTTCGACAGGGAACTATGGCTACACCTTC.

The chain recombines TRBV7-3 with TRBJ2-3; TRBD2 aligns across 9 bases. The CDR3 length is 14 residues. Per germline, CDR1 SGHTA and CDR2 FQGTGA. After removal of 5 bases from V and 8 bases from J, the junction contained 8 bases not matched to a gene. CDR3 in DNA: TGTGCCAGCAGCACAATAGCGGGAGCGGGTACGCAGTATTTT. Protein sequence: CASSTIAGAGTQYF.

The V and J genes are TRBV5-1 and TRBJ1-6; 7 nucleotides agree with TRBD1. V shed 4 bases, J shed 5 bases, and the junction held 12 bases outside the gene matches. CDR3 length: 17 amino acids. Germline V gene data show CDR1 as SGHRS and CDR2 as YFSETQ. As DNA, the CDR3 is TGCGCCAGCAGCGTCGGGGGACCGGGACAGAATAATTCACCCCTCCACTTT. Its protein product is CASSVGGPGQNNSPLHF.

In its sample, this clone was seen a few times. The V call is TRBV29-1, the J call TRBJ2-3; 11 positions agree with TRBD2. The CDR3 is 14 amino acids. The germline V gene encodes CDR1 SQVTM and CDR2 ANQGSEA. With V trimmed by 8 bases and J by 6 bases, 10 bases remained unmatched. The chain's CDR3 is CSPRPLAGGDTQYF. The CDR3 DNA is TGCAGCCCCAGGCCTCTAGCGGGGGGCGATACGCAGTATTTT.